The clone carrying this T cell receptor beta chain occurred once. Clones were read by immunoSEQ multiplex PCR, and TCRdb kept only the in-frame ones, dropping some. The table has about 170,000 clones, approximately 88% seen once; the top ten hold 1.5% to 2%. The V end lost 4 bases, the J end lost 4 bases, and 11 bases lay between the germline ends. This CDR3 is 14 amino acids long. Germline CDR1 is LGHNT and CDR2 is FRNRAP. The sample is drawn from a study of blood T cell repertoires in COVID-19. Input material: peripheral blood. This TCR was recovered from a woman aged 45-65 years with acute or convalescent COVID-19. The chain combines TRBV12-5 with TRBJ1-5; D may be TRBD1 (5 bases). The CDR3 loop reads CASGSQGLNQPQHF. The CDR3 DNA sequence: TGTGCTAGTGGTTCTCAGGGTCTTAATCAGCCCCAGCATTTT.